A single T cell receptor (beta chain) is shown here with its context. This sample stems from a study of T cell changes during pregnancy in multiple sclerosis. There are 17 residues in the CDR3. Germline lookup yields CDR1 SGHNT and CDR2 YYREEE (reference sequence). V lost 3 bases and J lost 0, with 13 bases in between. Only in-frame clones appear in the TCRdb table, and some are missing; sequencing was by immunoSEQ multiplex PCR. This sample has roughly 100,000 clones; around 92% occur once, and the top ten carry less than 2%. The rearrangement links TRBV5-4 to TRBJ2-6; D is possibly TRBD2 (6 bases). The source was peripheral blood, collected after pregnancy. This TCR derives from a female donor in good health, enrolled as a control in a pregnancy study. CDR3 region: CASSSGGRSSGANVLTF. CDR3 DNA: TGTGCCAGCAGCTCCGGGGGACGGTCCTCTGGGGCCAACGTCCTGACTTTC.